Each of the 30 T cell receptor beta chains below was sequenced from the same sample in a study of T cell clonality in common variable immunodeficiency. TCRdb keeps only in-frame clones here, not all; method: immunoSEQ multiplex PCR. Its clone listing holds approximately 8,800 clones. These TCRs are of unknown antigen specificity. Findings of the study overall: Fewer deletions and N-nucleotide insertions were reportedly seen in common variable immunodeficiency TCR beta sequences.

The sequenced material came from peripheral blood mononuclear cells. The receptors come from a human donor with common variable immunodeficiency.

The CDR3 DNA, read in part, is TGCGCCAGCAGCTTGGCGGGCTCTGGGGCCAACGTC. It codes for CASSLAGSGANV. The entire CDR3 sequence reads CASSLAGSGANVLTF. V is TRBV5-1 and J is TRBJ2-6; D is undetermined. The CDR3 end falls 3 residues outside the read, so it is completed with the germline J gene. V lost 0 bases and J 0 bases, leaving 4 bases between the germline ends. This CDR3 contains 15 residues. The germline V gene has CDR1 SGHRS and CDR2 YFSETQ.

Of note for this clone: Read sequence stops 3 residues before the CDR3 end, and the germline J gene provides the missing end. The J gene is TRBJ1-2, the V gene TRBV6-2 or TRBV6-3, with 7 bases lining up with TRBD1. Germline lookup yields CDR1 MNHEY and CDR2 SVGEGT. CDR3 length equals 12 residues. CDR3 in amino acids: CASSYDRADYTF. The covered CDR3 bases are TGTGCCAGCAGTTACGACAGGGCCGAC.

Comment on this clone: Read coverage stops 3 residues before the CDR3 terminus; the germline J gene supplies the remainder. The rearrangement uses TRBV20-1 and TRBJ2-5; 12 bases map to TRBD2. The CDR3 runs 15 residues. Germline trimming cut 7 bases from V and 4 bases from J; bases unmatched to any gene: 10. Looked up from germline, CDR1 is DFQATT and CDR2 is SNEGSKA (reference sequence). CDR3 loop: CSVSSTSGSIETQYF. Partial CDR3 DNA: TGCAGTGTCTCATCGACTAGCGGGAGTATAGAGACC.

With respect to this clone: With the read ending 3 residues before the CDR3 end, the germline J gene is used to fill in that end. V gene TRBV19 combines with J gene TRBJ2-3; a weak D match, TRBD1 (5 bases). Germline lookup yields CDR1 LNHDA and CDR2 SQIVND (reference sequence). Trimming left V 3 bases short and J 0 bases short, with 7 bases between. The length of the CDR3 is 14 residues. CDR3 sequence: CASSMGPSTDTQYF. The DNA read from the CDR3 is TGTGCCAGTAGTATGGGGCCGAGCACAGATACG. The full variable domain, in which reference TRBV19 and TRBJ2-3 provide the parts outside the CDR3, is DGGITQSPKYLFRKEGQNVTLSCEQNLNHDAMYWYRQDPGQGLRLIYYSQIVNDFQKGDIAEGYSVSREKKESFPLTVTSAQKNPTAFYLCASSMGPSTDTQYFGPGTRLTVL.

As for this clone: The read comes to an end 3 residues before the CDR3 does, leaving the germline J gene to fill in the end. This chain links TRBV7-9 with TRBJ1-2; no clear D gene. Germline CDR1 is SEHNR and CDR2 is FQNEAQ (reference sequence). This CDR3 region has 14 residues. Trimming removed 1 base at V and 1 base at J, with 7 bases between. The CDR3: CASSLDSFNYGYTF. The covered CDR3 bases are TGTGCCAGCAGCTTAGACAGTTTTAACTATGGC. Filled out from reference TRBV7-9 and TRBJ1-2, the complete variable domain reads DTGVSQNPRHKITKRGQNVTFRCDPISEHNRLYWYRQTLGQGPEFLTYFQNEAQLEKSRLLSDRFSAERPKGSFSTLEIQRTEQGDSAMYLCASSLDSFNYGYTFGSGTRLTVV.

As for this clone: The CDR3 end falls 3 residues outside the read, so it is completed with the germline J gene. The chain joins TRBV19 to TRBJ2-7; 7 bases are a match to TRBD1. The CDR3 spans 15 residues. Looked up from germline, CDR1 is LNHDA and CDR2 is SQIVND (reference sequence). V trimming: 2 bases; J trimming: 4 bases; junction bases outside the gene matches: 8. CDR3 region: CASSIFLGQAYEQYF. The covered CDR3 bases are TGTGCCAGTAGTATATTCCTCGGACAGGCATACGAG.

Incomplete CDR3 DNA: TGTGCCAGTAGTTTTGGACTAACGGGACAGGGGGAAAAA. Encoded protein: CASSFGLTGQGEK. In full, the CDR3 is CASSFGLTGQGEKLFF. The chain carries TRBV19 and TRBJ1-4; 10 bases agree with TRBD1. The read halts 3 residues ahead of the CDR3 end, with the missing end drawn from the germline J gene. The trim removed 5 bases at V and 8 bases at J, leaving 11 bases unmatched. The germline gives CDR1 LNHDA, CDR2 SQIVND (reference sequence). This CDR3 region has 16 residues.

Concerning this clone itself: Coverage ceases 3 residues before the CDR3 finishes, and the germline J gene fills in the end. The chain has TRBV5-1 and TRBJ1-1; TRBD1 aligns across 11 bases. Per germline, CDR1 SGHRS and CDR2 YFSETQ. The CDR3 length is 16 residues. The J segment lost 0 bases and the V segment lost 0 bases, leaving 1 base of the junction unmatched. The CDR3 protein is CASSLGTGGMNTEAFF. CDR3 bases read: TGCGCCAGCAGCTTGGGGACAGGGGGCATGAACACTGAA. The full variable domain, completed using reference TRBV5-1 and TRBJ1-1, is KAGVTQTPRYLIKTRGQQVTLSCSPISGHRSVSWYQQTPGQGLQFLFEYFSETQRNKGNFPGRFSGRQFSNSRSEMNVSTLELGDSALYLCASSLGTGGMNTEAFFGQGTRLTVV.

For this clone: The read halts 3 residues ahead of the CDR3 end, with the missing end drawn from the germline J gene. This same CDR3 is encoded by further DNA sequences in the sample. This chain uses TRBV18 with TRBJ2-5; no firm D call. This CDR3 is built from 12 residues. Trimming cost V 3 bases and J 5 bases, with 7 bases left between them. Germline loops: CDR1 KGHSH, CDR2 LQKENI. The CDR3 region is CASSPAGETQYF. CDR3 DNA (partial): TGTGCCAGCTCACCGGCCGGGGAGACC.

This clone ranks as medium-sized in terms of frequency. The missing CDR3 end, 3 residues past where the read stops, is filled in from the germline J gene. V gene TRBV5-1 combines with J gene TRBJ2-7; D tentatively fits TRBD1 or TRBD2 (5 bases each). Germline assignment: CDR1 SGHRS and CDR2 YFSETQ. Trimming left V 0 bases short and J 3 bases short, with 13 bases between. The CDR3 has 15 amino acids. CDR3 bases read: TGCGCCAGCAGCTTGGCCCAGGGAGCCATCTACGAG. It is translated as CASSLAQGAIYE. The CDR3 as a whole reads CASSLAQGAIYEQYF.

Note on this clone: With the read ending 3 residues before the CDR3 end, the germline J gene is used to fill in that end. The chain couples TRBV2 to TRBJ1-6; TRBD1 is a possible D gene (5 bases). Germline CDR1 reads SNHLY; CDR2 reads FYNNEI. The CDR3 is made up of 14 amino acids. The V end was cut by 7 bases, the J end by 10 bases, with 17 bases between. CDR3 sequence: CASTARGWESPLHF. The sequenced part of the CDR3 DNA is TGTGCCAGCACCGCGCGGGGGTGGGAGTCACCC.

This clone is medium-sized by frequency. The read terminates 3 residues ahead of where the CDR3 ends, so the germline J gene completes it. The genes are TRBV29-1 and TRBJ1-2; D gene unclear. Looked up from germline, CDR1 is SQVTM and CDR2 is ANQGSEA. There are 13 residues in the CDR3. Deletions cut 6 bases from V and 4 bases from J, with 15 bases between. The covered CDR3 bases are TGCAGCGTAAACAGCTACACATCCTATGGC. Protein product: CSVNSYTSYG. The whole CDR3 region reads CSVNSYTSYGYTF.

Of note for this clone: Read sequence stops 3 residues before the CDR3 end, and the germline J gene provides the missing end. V and J are TRBV19 and TRBJ1-2, with D perhaps TRBD1 (6 bases). Germline assignment: CDR1 LNHDA and CDR2 SQIVND (reference sequence). CDR3 length equals 13 residues. The V and J ends lost 7 bases and 2 bases respectively, with 11 bases between them. The CDR3 bases that were read are TGTGCCAGTAATTGGGGGCGAAACTATGGC. It translates to CASNWGRNYG. The whole CDR3 protein is CASNWGRNYGYTF.

In regard to this clone: The read falls 3 residues short of the CDR3 end, and the missing part is taken from the germline J gene. The gene calls are TRBV19 and TRBJ1-3; D gene ambiguous. V lost 3 bases to trimming and J lost 7 bases, with 16 bases between them. The CDR3 totals 15 residues. Germline V gives CDR1 LNHDA, CDR2 SQIVND (reference sequence). The CDR3 DNA, read in part, is TGTGCCAGTAGTATTGGGCAGGCATTGCTGAACACC. It is translated as CASSIGQALLNT. The CDR3, in full, reads CASSIGQALLNTIYF.

Notes on this clone: The read comes to an end 3 residues before the CDR3 does, leaving the germline J gene to fill in the end. The chain combines TRBV19 with TRBJ1-2, with 12 nucleotides matching TRBD1. The length of the CDR3 is 16 residues. Germline-derived CDR1 and CDR2 are LNHDA and SQIVND (reference sequence). V dropped 5 bases and J dropped 4; count of bases not matched to a gene: 8. The CDR3 loop is CASSYSGTGGIYGYTF. The CDR3 DNA, read in part, is TGTGCCAGTAGTTACTCCGGGACAGGGGGCATCTATGGC.

Concerning this clone itself: The CDR3 extends 3 residues past the end of the read, so its final part is completed from the germline J gene. This chain joins TRBV29-1 and TRBJ2-7; 7 nucleotides line up with TRBD1. This CDR3 is built from 13 residues. V was clipped by 6 bases and J by 1 base; unmatched bases: 6. The V gene's germline CDR1 is SQVTM and CDR2 ANQGSEA. This CDR3 reads CSVLDRWSYEQYF. CDR3 DNA, as far as it was read: TGCAGCGTGTTGGACAGGTGGTCCTACGAG.

The CDR3 loop reads CASSPQAQETQYF. CDR3 DNA (partial): TGTGCCAGCTCACCACAGGCCCAAGAGACC. This chain joins TRBV18 and TRBJ2-5; no reliable D call. The read ends 3 residues shy of where the CDR3 ends; the end is completed using the germline J gene. CDR3 size: 13 residues. In germline, CDR1 is KGHSH, CDR2 LQKENI. The V end was cut by 1 base, the J end by 1 base, with 4 bases between.

As regards this clone: The observed sequence ends 3 residues before the CDR3 terminus, with the missing tail filled in from the germline J gene. The rearrangement uses TRBV7-9 and TRBJ1-1; possibly TRBD1 for D (5 bases). The CDR3 is made up of 12 amino acids. The germline gives CDR1 SEHNR, CDR2 FQNEAQ (reference sequence). The covered CDR3 bases are TGTGCCAGCAGCTCGGCACGGGGGAGA. Protein product: CASSSARGR. Given in full, the CDR3 is CASSSARGRAFF.

This clone registers medium-sized by frequency. The CDR3 end falls 3 residues outside the read, so it is completed with the germline J gene. This chain joins TRBV12-3 or TRBV12-4 and TRBJ1-2; D remains ambiguous. The CDR3 consists of 12 residues. Between the trimmed V and J ends, which lost 6 bases and 6 bases, there was a span of 11 bases. The CDR3 is CASSQMPNGYTF. Partial CDR3 DNA: TGTGCCAGCAGCCAAATGCCTAATGGC.

With regard to this clone: A junction end diverges from the germline sequence, so it may reflect a read error. The sequenced fragment ends 3 residues before the CDR3 boundary, so the rest is inferred from the germline J gene. The chain links TRBV7-7 to TRBJ2-5, with TRBD1 identical over 10 bases. The length of the CDR3 is 16 residues. From germline, CDR1 is SSHAT and CDR2 FNYEAQ (reference sequence). CDR3 sequence reads: CASSRGQGGYQETQYF. The part of the CDR3 DNA that was read is TGTGCTAGCAGCAGAGGACAGGGGGGGTACCAAGAGACC.

This clone registers medium-sized by frequency. The DNA ends 3 residues before the CDR3 does, and the rest of the CDR3 is filled in from the germline J gene. The chain couples TRBV3-1 (or the pseudogene TRBV3-2) to TRBJ2-5; 9 nucleotides line up with TRBD1. Germline CDR1 is LGHDT and CDR2 is YNNKEL (reference sequence). V trimming: 0 bases; J trimming: 3 bases; junction bases outside the gene matches: 5. The CDR3 totals 16 residues. The CDR3 spells CASSQDYGTGKETQYF. Partial CDR3 DNA: TGTGCCAGCAGCCAAGATTATGGGACAGGGAAAGAGACC.

Comment on this clone: The read ends 3 residues shy of where the CDR3 ends; the end is completed using the germline J gene. The chain employs TRBV18 and TRBJ2-7, with 10 positions matching TRBD2. This CDR3 contains 16 residues. CDR1 KGHSH and CDR2 LQKENI come from the germline V gene. Trimming cost V 0 bases and J 2 bases; bases outside gene matches: 4. CDR3: CASSPPLAGGTYEQYF. CDR3 DNA, as far as it was read: TGTGCCAGCTCACCACCGTTAGCGGGAGGAACCTACGAG.

About this clone itself: From the germline J gene comes the end of the CDR3, since the read stops 3 residues before it. This chain links TRBV7-2 with TRBJ2-1; TRBD1 might be the D (6 bases). CDR3 length equals 14 residues. Trimming took 5 bases from V and 1 from J, leaving 9 bases between them. Germline V gives CDR1 SGHTA, CDR2 FQGNSA. The CDR3 sequence: CASSRDKSYNEQFF. The covered CDR3 bases are TGTGCCAGCAGCCGGGACAAGTCCTACAATGAG. Variable domain in full (rest from reference TRBV7-2 and TRBJ2-1): GAGVSQSPSNKVTEKGKDVELRCDPISGHTALYWYRQSLGQGLEFLIYFQGNSAPDKSGLPSDRFSAERTGGSVSTLTIQRTQQEDSAVYLCASSRDKSYNEQFFGPGTRLTVL.

Points on this clone: From the germline J gene comes the end of the CDR3, since the read stops 3 residues before it. The chain is built from TRBV7-9 and TRBJ1-1, with 7 positions matching TRBD1. The V and J ends lost 1 base and 7 bases, in that order; junction bases with no gene match: 6. Germline values: CDR1 SEHNR, CDR2 FQNEAQ (reference sequence). The CDR3 sequence is 14 residues long. The CDR3 DNA, read in part, is TGTGCCAGCAGCTTAGAGGGGGCAGAAAATGAA. It encodes CASSLEGAENE. The CDR3 in full is CASSLEGAENEAFF. Filled out from reference TRBV7-9 and TRBJ1-1, the complete variable domain reads DTGVSQNPRHKITKRGQNVTFRCDPISEHNRLYWYRQTLGQGPEFLTYFQNEAQLEKSRLLSDRFSAERPKGSFSTLEIQRTEQGDSAMYLCASSLEGAENEAFFGQGTRLTVV.

Regarding this clone: The observed sequence ends 3 residues before the CDR3 terminus, with the missing tail filled in from the germline J gene. V gene TRBV6-2 or TRBV6-3 combines with J gene TRBJ2-2; D remains unclear. The germline V gene has CDR1 MNHEY and CDR2 SVGEGT. Trimming cost V 6 bases and J 3 bases, with 11 bases left between them. The CDR3 contains 14 residues. CDR3 sequence reads: CASRRHRDTGELFF. The DNA read from the CDR3 is TGTGCCAGCAGAAGACACCGCGACACCGGGGAG.

CDR3 sequence: CASRGSGRAFTGELFF. The CDR3 bases that were read are TGTGCCAGCAGAGGAAGCGGGAGGGCCTTTACCGGGGAG. The gene calls are TRBV2 and TRBJ2-2; 10 nucleotides agree with TRBD2. The read halts 3 residues ahead of the CDR3 end, with the missing end drawn from the germline J gene. There are 16 residues in the CDR3. Germline assignment: CDR1 SNHLY and CDR2 FYNNEI. V dropped 6 bases and J dropped 5; count of bases not matched to a gene: 9.

A remark on this clone: The read terminates 3 residues before the CDR3 end, so the remaining end is supplied by the germline J gene. The rearrangement joins TRBV6-2 or TRBV6-3 to TRBJ2-1; the D is unclear. The germline V gene has CDR1 MNHEY and CDR2 SVGEGT. Trimming shortened V by 6 bases and J by 7 bases, and 10 bases separated the two germline ends. This CDR3 is built from 12 residues. The part of the CDR3 DNA that was read is TGTGCCAGCAGGGCCGGGTGGAATGAG. Protein sequence: CASRAGWNE. The entire CDR3 reads CASRAGWNEQFF.

Of note for this clone: The sequence runs out 3 residues before the end of the CDR3; the remainder is reconstructed from the germline J gene. V is TRBV7-2 and J is TRBJ2-2; the D is unclear. This CDR3 is 13 amino acids long. Germline V gene sequence: CDR1 SGHTA, CDR2 FQGNSA. Trimming took off 2 bases at V and 2 bases at J, with 3 bases between the two ends. The sequenced part of the CDR3 DNA is TGTGCCAGCAGCTTACCTAACACCGGGGAG. This encodes CASSLPNTGE. The full CDR3 sequence reads CASSLPNTGELFF.

Note on this clone: The observed sequence ends 3 residues before the CDR3 terminus, with the missing tail filled in from the germline J gene. This rearrangement joins TRBV7-2 to TRBJ1-2, with TRBD1 as a possible D gene (5 bases). Germline V CDR1 and CDR2: SGHTA, FQGNSA. The V end was cut by 1 base, the J end by 4 bases, with 10 bases between. The CDR3 sequence is 14 residues long. The part of the CDR3 DNA that was read is TGTGCCAGCAGCTTAGGGCAGGGAGGCTATGGC. It yields the protein CASSLGQGGYG. From start to end, the CDR3 is CASSLGQGGYGYTF.

As regards this clone: The read falls 3 residues short of the CDR3 end, and the missing part is taken from the germline J gene. The V and J genes are TRBV19 and TRBJ2-7, with D perhaps matching TRBD2 (5 bases). Deletions cut 5 bases from V and 3 bases from J, with 20 bases between. The CDR3 length is 16 residues. The V gene's germline CDR1 is LNHDA and CDR2 SQIVND (reference sequence). The sequenced part of the CDR3 DNA is TGTGCCAGTAGTCCCACCCGGGGAAGGTTGCGCTACGAG. As protein: CASSPTRGRLRYE. The whole CDR3 sequence is CASSPTRGRLRYEQYF.